Here is one TCR beta chain with its context. Sequencing of TCR beta was performed on blood CD8+ and CD4+ T cells. Healthy donors constituted the control group, matched for age and sex. Both CD4+ and CD8+ T cells were negatively isolated, and TEMRA cells underwent FACS enrichment. The data were obtained in a study of CD8 T cells in Susac syndrome. This CDR3 spans 13 amino acids. V was clipped by 5 bases and J by 6 bases, with 14 bases between them. Germline V lookup: CDR1 MNHEY, CDR2 SMNVEV (reference sequence). Random hexamers were used to reverse transcribe about 0.45 to 1 ug of RNA. The authors amplified TCR beta CDR3 across 54 Vbeta and 13 Jbeta using immunoSEQ multiplex PCR. TCRdb ran MiXCR on the immunoSEQ multiplex PCR reads and lists one entry per CDR3 protein. The repertoire holds under 70,000 distinct CDR3 sequences, with 85% to 95% as singletons.

The clonotype was recovered from a human donor in good health. Sequencing used CD8+ T cells from PBMCs. The chain uses TRBV27 and TRBJ2-7, with D maybe TRBD2 (5 bases). Here the CDR3 DNA reads TGTGCCAGCAGTCCCCTGGGAGAACTCGAGCAGTACTTC. Translated, it gives CASSPLGELEQYF.